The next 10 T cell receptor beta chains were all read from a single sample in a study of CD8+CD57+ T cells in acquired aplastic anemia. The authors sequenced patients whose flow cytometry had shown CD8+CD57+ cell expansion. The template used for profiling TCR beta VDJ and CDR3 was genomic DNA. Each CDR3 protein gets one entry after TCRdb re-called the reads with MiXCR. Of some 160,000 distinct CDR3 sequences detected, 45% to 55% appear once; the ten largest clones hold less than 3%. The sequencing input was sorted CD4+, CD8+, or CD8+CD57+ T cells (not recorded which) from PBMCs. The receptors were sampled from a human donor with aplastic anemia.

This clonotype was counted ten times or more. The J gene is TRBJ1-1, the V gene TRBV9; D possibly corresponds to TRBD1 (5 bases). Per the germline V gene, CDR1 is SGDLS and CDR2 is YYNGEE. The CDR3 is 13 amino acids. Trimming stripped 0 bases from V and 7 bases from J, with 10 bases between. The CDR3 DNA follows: TGTGCCAGCAGCGTAGAGGGACGGGGTGAAGCTTTCTTT. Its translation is CASSVEGRGEAFF.

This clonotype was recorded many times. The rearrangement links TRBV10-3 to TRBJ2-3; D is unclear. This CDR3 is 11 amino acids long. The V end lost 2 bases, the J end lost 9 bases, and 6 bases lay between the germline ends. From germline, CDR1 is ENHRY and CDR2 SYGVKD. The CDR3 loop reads CAISEGNTQYF. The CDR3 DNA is TGTGCCATCAGTGAGGGAAACACGCAGTATTTT.

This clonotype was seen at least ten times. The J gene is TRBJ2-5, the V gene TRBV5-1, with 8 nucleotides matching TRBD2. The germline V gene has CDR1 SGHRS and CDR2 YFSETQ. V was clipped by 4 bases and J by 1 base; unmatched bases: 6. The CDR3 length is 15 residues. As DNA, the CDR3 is TGCGCCAGCAGCCCCATGGGACTAGGCCAAGAGACCCAGTACTTC. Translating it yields CASSPMGLGQETQYF.

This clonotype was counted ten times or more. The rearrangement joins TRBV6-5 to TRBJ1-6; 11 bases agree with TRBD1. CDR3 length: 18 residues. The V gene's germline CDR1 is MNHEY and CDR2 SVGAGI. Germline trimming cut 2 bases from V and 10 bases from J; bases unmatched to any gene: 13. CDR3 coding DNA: TGTGCCAGCAGTTACCCCAGGACAGGGGGCCCTCAGGGATCACCCCTCCACTTT. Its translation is CASSYPRTGGPQGSPLHF.

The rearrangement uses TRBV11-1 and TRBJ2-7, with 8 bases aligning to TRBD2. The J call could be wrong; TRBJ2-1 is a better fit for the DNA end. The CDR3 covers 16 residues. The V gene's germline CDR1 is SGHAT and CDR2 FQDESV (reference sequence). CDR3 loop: CASSLEAGEYYNEQFF. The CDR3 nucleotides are TGTGCCAGCAGCTTAGAAGCGGGAGAATACTACAATGAGCAGTTCTTC.

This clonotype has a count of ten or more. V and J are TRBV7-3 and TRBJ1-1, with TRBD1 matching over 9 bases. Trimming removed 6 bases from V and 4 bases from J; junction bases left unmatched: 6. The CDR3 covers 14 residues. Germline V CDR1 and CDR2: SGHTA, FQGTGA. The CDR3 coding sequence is TGTGCCAGCAGGGGGGACAGGGAAGGCACTGAAGCTTTCTTT. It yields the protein CASRGDREGTEAFF.

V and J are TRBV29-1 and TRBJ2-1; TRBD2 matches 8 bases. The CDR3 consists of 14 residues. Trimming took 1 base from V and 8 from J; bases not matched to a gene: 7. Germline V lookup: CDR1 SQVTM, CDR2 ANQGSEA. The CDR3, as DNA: TGCAGCGTTGAAGGTGAGACTAGCGTCGATGAGCAGTTCTTC. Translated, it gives CSVEGETSVDEQFF.

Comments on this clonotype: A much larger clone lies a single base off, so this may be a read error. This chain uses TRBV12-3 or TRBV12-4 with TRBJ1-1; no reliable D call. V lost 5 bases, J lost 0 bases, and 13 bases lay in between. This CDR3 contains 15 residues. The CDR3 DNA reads TGTGCCAGCAGTCCACCTTCAGTGGTGAACACTGAAGCTTTCTTT. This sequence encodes CASSPPSVVNTEAFF.

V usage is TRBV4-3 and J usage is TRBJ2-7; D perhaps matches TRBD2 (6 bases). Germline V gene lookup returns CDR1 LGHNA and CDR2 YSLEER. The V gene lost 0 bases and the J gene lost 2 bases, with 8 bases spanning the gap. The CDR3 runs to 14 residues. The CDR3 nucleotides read TGCGCCAGCAGCCAAGATGCGGGAACCTACGAGCAGTACTTC. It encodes CASSQDAGTYEQYF.

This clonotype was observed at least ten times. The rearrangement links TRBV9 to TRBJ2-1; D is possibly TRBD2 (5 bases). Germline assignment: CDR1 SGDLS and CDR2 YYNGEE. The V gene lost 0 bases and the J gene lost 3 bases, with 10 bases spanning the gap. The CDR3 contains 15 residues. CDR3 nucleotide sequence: TGTGCCAGCAGCGTAGTGGCGGGTTACTACAATGAGCAGTTCTTC. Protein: CASSVVAGYYNEQFF.